This is a list of T cell receptor beta chains from one sample in a study of blood T cell repertoires in COVID-19. Profiling relied on immunoSEQ multiplex PCR, and the TCRdb table lists in-frame clones only, not all of them. The table has 200,000 to 300,000 clones, around 88% seen once; the top ten hold over 1%. Specimen: PBMCs or T cells enriched from blood (not recorded which). The receptors were sampled from a woman aged 40 to 49 with acute COVID-19. CDR3s include the opening cysteine and the closing phenylalanine or tryptophan. Fields, in order: CDR3 protein, CDR3 DNA, clone size, V gene, J gene, D gene. The D gene is left open where the match is weak. Clone size, where shown, is once, few, many, or a class for clones that have expanded.

CASRSQTDSYNEQFF	TGTGCCAGCAGGTCACAGACCGACTCCTACAATGAGCAGTTCTTC	NA	TRBV28	TRBJ2-1	NA
CASSSRLAGWSEQFF	TGTGCCAGCAGCTCAAGACTAGCGGGATGGTCTGAGCAGTTCTTC	NA	TRBV11-3	TRBJ2-1	TRBD2
CASRDWTVGEKLFF	TGTGCCAGCAGAGACTGGACAGTGGGTGAAAAACTGTTTTTT	NA	TRBV5-4	TRBJ1-4	NA
CASSQDRSSGIYTGELFF	TGTGCCAGCAGCCAAGATAGGTCTAGCGGGATTTACACCGGGGAGCTGTTTTTT	NA	TRBV4-2	TRBJ2-2	TRBD2
CASSPTTYGYTF	TGTGCCAGCAGTCCCACTACCTATGGCTACACCTTC	NA	TRBV28	TRBJ1-2	NA
CASSHVGLKAGVMDPQFF	TGCGCCAGCAGCCATGTCGGGCTGAAAGCGGGGGTCATGGATCCGCAGTTCTTC	NA	TRBV4-1	TRBJ2-1	TRBD2
CASSPLAPRENEQFF	TGTGCCAGCTCTCCACTAGCGCCCCGTGAAAATGAGCAGTTCTTC	NA	TRBV18	TRBJ2-1	TRBD2
CASSEMSTLYNEQFF	TGTGCCAGCAGTGAAATGAGTACCCTCTACAATGAGCAGTTCTTC	NA	TRBV6-1	TRBJ2-1	NA
CASSAVAGETQYF	TGTGCCAGCTCAGCCGTAGCGGGGGAGACCCAGTACTTC	NA	TRBV18	TRBJ2-5	TRBD2
CASSQVQGNEQFF	TGTGCCAGCAGCCAAGTACAGGGGAATGAGCAGTTCTTC	NA	TRBV3-1/TRBV3-2	TRBJ2-1	TRBD1
CASTPSPINGYTF	TGCGCCAGCACACCTAGCCCTATCAATGGCTACACCTTC	NA	TRBV10-2	TRBJ1-2	NA
CASSRSGRGNEQFF	TGTGCCAGCAGTCGCAGCGGGAGGGGCAATGAGCAGTTCTTC	NA	TRBV28	TRBJ2-1	TRBD2
CASSLGGGNGYTF	TGTGCCAGCAGCTTGGGAGGGGGCAATGGCTACACCTTC	NA	TRBV5-4	TRBJ1-2	TRBD1
CASKEGGDAHGYTF	TGTGCCAGTAAAGAAGGGGGGGACGCGCATGGCTACACCTTC	NA	TRBV19	TRBJ1-2	NA
CASSRDRGLQPQHF	TGTGCCAGCAGCCGGGACAGGGGGCTTCAGCCCCAGCATTTT	once	TRBV7-2	TRBJ1-5	TRBD1
CASSLAGESYNEQFF	TGTGCCAGCAGTTTAGCAGGGGAATCCTACAATGAGCAGTTCTTC	NA	TRBV28	TRBJ2-1	NA
CASSGGTSVYNEQFF	TGTGCCAGCAGCGGGGGGACTAGCGTCTACAATGAGCAGTTCTTC	NA	TRBV9	TRBJ2-1	TRBD2
CASTRPGTKDYGYTF	TGTGCCAGTACTCGACCGGGAACTAAGGACTATGGCTACACCTTC	NA	TRBV19	TRBJ1-2	NA
CASSIAGGRYNEQFF	TGTGCCAGTAGTATAGCAGGCGGGAGATACAATGAGCAGTTCTTC	once	TRBV19	TRBJ2-1	TRBD2
CASSSGTPYNSPLHF	TGTGCCAGCAGCTCGGGTACCCCCTATAATTCACCCCTCCACTTT	NA	TRBV7-8	TRBJ1-6	NA
CASSYSGDRWPYEQYF	TGTGCCAGCAGTTACTCGGGGGACAGGTGGCCCTACGAGCAGTACTTC	NA	TRBV6-5	TRBJ2-7	TRBD1
CASSYWPGALLTNYGYTF	TGTGCCAGCAGTTACTGGCCAGGGGCACTTTTAACTAACTATGGCTACACCTTC	NA	TRBV6-2/TRBV6-3	TRBJ1-2	NA
CAISGRTGEHNGYTF	TGTGCCATCAGTGGCCGGACAGGGGAACATAATGGCTACACCTTC	NA	TRBV10-3	TRBJ1-2	TRBD1
CASAFGRGGYTF	TGTGCTAGTGCCTTTGGGAGGGGTGGCTACACCTTC	NA	TRBV12-5	TRBJ1-2	NA
CASSGGVWDTQYF	TGCGCCAGCAGCGGAGGTGTGTGGGATACGCAGTATTTT	NA	TRBV5-1	TRBJ2-3	NA
CASSLEARGNTEAFF	TGTGCCAGCAGCTTAGAGGCCAGGGGAAACACTGAAGCTTTCTTT	NA	TRBV11-2	TRBJ1-1	NA
CASTGNNSPLHF	TGTGCCAGCACGGGTAACAATTCACCCCTCCACTTT	few	TRBV28	TRBJ1-6	NA
CASSYSGTVPLTEAFF	TGTGCCAGCAGTTACTCTGGGACAGTTCCTTTGACTGAAGCTTTCTTT	once	TRBV6-5	TRBJ1-1	TRBD1
CSARAYNEQFF	TGCAGTGCCCGTGCCTACAATGAGCAGTTCTTC	NA	TRBV20-1	TRBJ2-1	NA
CASRVGTSGVQETQYF	TGTGCCAGCAGGGTCGGGACTAGCGGAGTTCAAGAGACCCAGTACTTC	NA	TRBV5-8	TRBJ2-5	TRBD2
CATSDPPSGRPFGDEQFF	TGTGCCACCAGTGATCCGCCTAGCGGGAGGCCCTTTGGGGATGAGCAGTTCTTC	NA	TRBV24-1	TRBJ2-1	TRBD2
CASSPGQGVNYEQYF	TGTGCCAGCAGCCCGGGACAGGGAGTAAACTACGAGCAGTACTTC	NA	TRBV7-9	TRBJ2-7	TRBD1
CASSLGIRENTGELFF	TGTGCCAGCAGCTTGGGAATTCGGGAGAACACCGGGGAGCTGTTTTTT	NA	TRBV5-4	TRBJ2-2	NA
CASSLTGSGNTIYF	TGTGCCAGCAGCTTGACAGGCTCTGGAAACACCATATATTTT	NA	TRBV7-9	TRBJ1-3	NA
CASHRTGLTEAFF	TGTGCCAGTCACCGGACAGGGCTTACTGAAGCTTTCTTT	NA	TRBV19	TRBJ1-1	TRBD1
CASSPVDRENTEAFF	TGTGCCAGCTCGCCCGTGGACAGGGAGAACACTGAAGCTTTCTTT	NA	TRBV18	TRBJ1-1	TRBD1
CASRPLAGSSYEQYF	TGTGCCAGCAGACCGCTAGCGGGATCCTCCTACGAGCAGTACTTC	NA	TRBV7-9	TRBJ2-7	TRBD2
CASSLESGRAYNEQFF	TGCGCCAGCAGCTTGGAAAGCGGGAGGGCCTACAATGAGCAGTTCTTC	NA	TRBV5-1	TRBJ2-1	TRBD2
CAISESTGASYNEQFF	TGTGCCATCAGTGAGTCAACAGGGGCCTCCTACAATGAGCAGTTCTTC	NA	TRBV10-3	TRBJ2-1	TRBD1
CAWTRTGSQKLFF	TGTGCCTGGACCCGGACAGGGTCTCAAAAACTGTTTTTT	few	TRBV30	TRBJ1-4	TRBD1
CASSLVGASYQETQYF	TGTGCCAGCAGCTTAGTGGGGGCCAGCTACCAAGAGACCCAGTACTTC	NA	TRBV11-2	TRBJ2-5	NA
CATSDRDSSNYGYTF	TGTGCCACCAGTGATCGGGACAGCTCTAACTATGGCTACACCTTC	NA	TRBV24-1	TRBJ1-2	TRBD1
CASSRTNSPYNEQFF	TGTGCCAGCTCACGAACGAATAGCCCCTACAATGAGCAGTTCTTC	NA	TRBV18	TRBJ2-1	NA
CASSRGLAGSGEQYF	TGTGCCAGCAGCCGGGGACTAGCGGGATCCGGCGAGCAGTACTTC	NA	TRBV2	TRBJ2-7	TRBD2
CASSLGGQGSEKLFF	TGCGCCAGCAGCTTGGGGGGACAGGGAAGTGAAAAACTGTTTTTT	NA	TRBV5-1	TRBJ1-4	TRBD1
CSARPWGSYTF	TGCAGTGCTAGGCCGTGGGGCAGCTACACCTTC	NA	TRBV20-1	TRBJ1-2	NA
CASSGWRGQGTYNEQFF	TGTGCCAGCAGTGGATGGAGGGGACAGGGCACCTACAATGAGCAGTTCTTC	once	TRBV28	TRBJ2-1	TRBD1
CASSLGRSGELFF	TGTGCCAGCAGCCTAGGGCGGAGCGGGGAGCTGTTTTTT	NA	TRBV7-9	TRBJ2-2	NA
CASGQLQETQYF	TGTGCCAGCGGACAGCTCCAAGAGACCCAGTACTTC	once	TRBV6-5	TRBJ2-5	NA